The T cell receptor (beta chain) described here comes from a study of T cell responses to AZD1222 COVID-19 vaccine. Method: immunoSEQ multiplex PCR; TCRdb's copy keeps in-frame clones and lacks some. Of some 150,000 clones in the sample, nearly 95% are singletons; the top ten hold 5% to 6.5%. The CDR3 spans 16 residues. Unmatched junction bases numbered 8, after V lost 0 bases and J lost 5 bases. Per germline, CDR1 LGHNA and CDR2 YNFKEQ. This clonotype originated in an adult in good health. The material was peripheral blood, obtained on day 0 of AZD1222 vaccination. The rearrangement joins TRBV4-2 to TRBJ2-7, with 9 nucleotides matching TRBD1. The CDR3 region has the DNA TGTGCCAGCAGCCAAGAGAGCGGACAGGGGAGGAACGAGCAGTACTTC. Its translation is CASSQESGQGRNEQYF.